A selection of T cell receptor beta chains follows, all from one sample in a study of cytomegalovirus exposure and HLA in healthy donors. Sequenced by immunoSEQ multiplex PCR; TCRdb stores in-frame clones only, minus some. Counted here are hundreds of thousands of clones, around 86% occurring once; the ten biggest clones make up more than 1.5%. Sequencing used PBMCs. These receptors all come from a young woman in good health and CMV-seropositive. Both conserved end residues are part of each CDR3. Fields, in order: D gene, CDR3 length, J gene, V gene, clone size, CDR3 protein, CDR3 DNA. The D gene is left open where the match is weak. Size tells how often a clone was seen (once, few, many) or the class of an expanded clone, and some rows leave it out.

NA	17	TRBJ2-7	TRBV4-1	once	CASSQVWTAWAGDEQYF	TGCGCCAGCAGCCAAGTATGGACGGCGTGGGCGGGTGACGAGCAGTACTTC
TRBD2	15	TRBJ2-5	TRBV11-2	NA	CASSPGRVLQETQYF	TGTGCCAGCAGCCCCGGGAGGGTCCTTCAAGAGACCCAGTACTTC
TRBD1	16	TRBJ1-1	TRBV28	NA	CASSLGETGGFTEAFF	TGTGCCAGCAGTTTAGGGGAGACAGGGGGCTTCACTGAAGCTTTCTTT
TRBD2	15	TRBJ2-7	TRBV7-2	NA	CASSFTSGTSYEQYF	TGTGCCAGCAGCTTTACTAGCGGGACCTCCTACGAGCAGTACTTC
NA	20	TRBJ2-3	TRBV1	NA	CTSSKTGTSGRGGSTDTQYF	TGCACCAGCAGCAAAACCGGGACTAGCGGGAGGGGGGGTAGCACAGATACGCAGTATTTT
TRBD2	15	TRBJ2-7	TRBV19	NA	CASGERLAGGYEQYF	TGTGCCAGTGGGGAGAGGCTAGCGGGAGGCTACGAGCAGTACTTC
NA	16	TRBJ2-1	TRBV5-1	NA	CASSLRDLGAYNEQFF	TGCGCCAGCAGCCTCAGGGACTTGGGAGCTTACAATGAGCAGTTCTTC
TRBD1	15	TRBJ2-7	TRBV28	NA	CASSSRGRAVYEQYF	TGTGCCAGCAGTTCCAGGGGGCGAGCGGTTTATGAGCAGTACTTC
TRBD2	16	TRBJ2-1	TRBV6-1	NA	CASSGLAGASYNEQFF	TGTGCCAGCAGTGGACTTGCGGGAGCATCCTACAATGAGCAGTTCTTC
TRBD1	13	TRBJ1-2	TRBV6-1	NA	CASSRDRAGGYTF	TGTGCCAGCAGCCGGGACAGGGCAGGTGGCTACACCTTC
NA	13	TRBJ2-7	TRBV6-1	NA	CASSEADTLEQYF	TGTGCCAGCAGTGAAGCCGACACGTTAGAGCAGTACTTC
TRBD1	17	TRBJ2-7	TRBV15	once	CATSRGVGQGPPGEQYF	TGTGCCACCAGCCGAGGGGTTGGACAGGGGCCTCCGGGCGAGCAGTACTTC
NA	13	TRBJ2-3	TRBV6-6	once	CASSLRVADTQYF	TGTGCCAGCAGCCTCAGGGTTGCAGATACGCAGTATTTT
NA	16	TRBJ2-2	TRBV7-9	NA	CASSPSRTVGREELFF	TGTGCCAGCAGCCCTAGTCGGACAGTGGGCCGTGAGGAGCTGTTTTTT
TRBD1	15	TRBJ1-1	TRBV27	NA	CASSLGGTANTEAFF	TGTGCCAGCAGTTTAGGCGGGACAGCTAACACTGAAGCTTTCTTT
TRBD2	17	TRBJ2-5	TRBV28	NA	CASSFPGRGGEEETQYF	TGTGCCAGCAGTTTTCCGGGGAGGGGCGGTGAGGAAGAGACCCAGTACTTC
TRBD1	14	TRBJ2-7	TRBV7-9	NA	CASSIGTGYYEQYF	TGTGCCAGCAGCATTGGGACAGGGTACTACGAGCAGTACTTC
TRBD1	15	TRBJ1-1	TRBV28	NA	CASRVQGAGGTEAFF	TGTGCCAGCAGGGTCCAGGGGGCTGGGGGCACTGAAGCTTTCTTT
TRBD2	17	TRBJ2-7	TRBV18	NA	CASSPPSSGRTSHEQYF	TGTGCCAGCTCACCACCCTCTAGCGGGAGGACTAGCCACGAGCAGTACTTC
TRBD1	13	TRBJ1-2	TRBV27	few	CASSIRQGYGYTF	TGTGCCAGCAGTATACGACAGGGGTATGGCTACACCTTC
NA	11	TRBJ2-1	TRBV28	NA	CASSLRVGQFF	TGTGCCAGCAGTTTGAGAGTTGGGCAGTTCTTC
NA	18	TRBJ1-2	TRBV7-6	NA	CASSLGYRHLNMGDGYTF	TGTGCCAGCAGCTTAGGCTATAGACACCTTAACATGGGCGATGGCTACACCTTC
NA	16	TRBJ1-5	TRBV5-4	NA	CASSLGTGRDNQPQHF	TGTGCCAGCAGCTTGGGAACAGGGAGGGACAATCAGCCCCAGCATTTT
TRBD1	18	TRBJ2-6	TRBV7-3	NA	CASSLTGGLRSGANVLTF	TGTGCCAGCAGCTTGACAGGGGGTCTCCGCTCTGGGGCCAACGTCCTGACTTTC
TRBD1	11	TRBJ1-2	TRBV20-1	NA	CSASVDRGYTF	TGCAGTGCTAGCGTGGACAGGGGCTACACCTTC
TRBD1	16	TRBJ2-2	TRBV27	few	CASSLGQGEFTGELFF	TGTGCCAGCAGTTTAGGTCAGGGGGAATTCACCGGGGAGCTGTTTTTT
NA	13	TRBJ2-3	TRBV9	NA	CASSVVSADTQYF	TGTGCCAGCAGCGTAGTCAGTGCAGATACGCAGTATTTT
NA	13	TRBJ2-7	TRBV4-1	NA	CASSPEGEVEQYF	TGCGCCAGCAGCCCTGAAGGGGAAGTCGAGCAGTACTTC
NA	14	TRBJ2-7	TRBV6-1	once	CASSAVGSSYEQYF	TGTGCCAGCAGTGCAGTGGGGAGCTCCTACGAGCAGTACTTC